This TCR beta chain is drawn from a study of blood T cell repertoires in COVID-19. The CDR3 has 15 residues. Trimming at V came to 3 bases and at J to 4 bases, leaving 4 bases not matched to a gene. Germline V CDR1 and CDR2: SGDLS, YYNGEE. As handled by the study authors: How many nucleated cells were present was estimated from reference gene primer amplification. Sequenced by immunoSEQ multiplex PCR; TCRdb stores in-frame clones only, minus some. D and trimming come from the DNA, and the V and J calls and clone size come from that table. Of about 200,000 clones detected, 75% to 90% appear once; the ten largest clones hold around 5.4%.

The V call is TRBV9, the J call TRBJ1-3; 10 positions match TRBD1. Source material: peripheral blood. The clonotype originates from a human donor in a cohort sampled during active COVID-19. CDR3 residues: CASSAGQGNGNTIYF. In DNA, the CDR3 is TGTGCCAGCAGCGCGGGACAGGGGAACGGAAACACCATATATTTT.